The T cell receptor beta chain under discussion was sequenced for a study of blood T cell repertoires in COVID-19. As for the study in general: COVID-19 samples, acute and convalescent, were from the United States, Italy and Spain. Sources were T cells, B-cell-depleted T cells, or PBMCs; the material itself was cDNA or gDNA.

Methods used by the authors: Amplification from reference gene primers served as the basis for estimated nucleated cell counts. Only in-frame clones appear in the TCRdb table, and some are missing; sequencing was by immunoSEQ multiplex PCR. V, J and clone size reflect that table, while D and trimming were determined from the DNA. Here the sample spans about 82,000 clones, 75% to 90% being singletons. The V end was cut by 3 bases, the J end by 7 bases, with 10 bases between. Per germline, CDR1 KGHSH and CDR2 LQKENI. The CDR3 totals 12 residues. This clone has a single count. Sequenced material: peripheral blood. This rearrangement joins TRBV18 to TRBJ2-7, with D uncertain. This TCR was sampled from a woman aged 40 to 50 with active or convalescent COVID-19. DNA of the CDR3: TGTGCCAGCTCACCCCCGACTCGAGAGCAGTACTTC. Translating gives CASSPPTREQYF.